This T cell receptor (beta chain) was obtained from a study of T cell clones after liver transplantation. Overall study: Tolerance: complete withdrawal held at least one year, liver enzymes staying within twice normal. Draws occurred before transplant, before withdrawal, and after complete or failed withdrawal. Findings of the study overall: The donor-reactive repertoire was only partly measurable in two subjects, lacking donor cells.

Sequencing was performed with immunoSEQ multiplex PCR; in TCRdb, only in-frame clones are kept and a portion is missing. The sample has 50,000 to 55,000 clones, over 65% seen once. A few counts support this clone. Its antigen is not known. The V gene's germline CDR1 is SGHDT and CDR2 YYEEEE. Trimming stripped 4 bases from V and 4 bases from J, with 5 bases between. The CDR3 is 11 amino acids. The chain is built from TRBV5-6 and TRBJ1-2, with D unresolved. The sample here was CD4+ T cells from blood, taken around 52 months after liver transplant. This TCR was recovered from a human patient who received a liver transplant. A subset of T cells may come from the graft donor. The CDR3 region is CASSASYGYTF. The CDR3 coding sequence is TGTGCCAGCAGCGCGAGCTATGGCTACACCTTC.